The TCR beta chain described here comes from a study of OX40 agonist ivuxolimab in advanced cancers. Turning to the study itself: Anti-PD-1, anti-PD-L1 or anti-CTLA-4 therapy given earlier was allowed, and about 38% had some.

Clones were read by immunoSEQ multiplex PCR, and TCRdb kept only the in-frame ones, dropping some. Here the sample spans 75,000 to 100,000 clones, roughly 80% being singletons. Trimming cost V 4 bases and J 4 bases, with 14 bases left between them. Looked up from germline, CDR1 is SGHRS and CDR2 is YFSETQ. The CDR3 is 14 residues long. The chain uses TRBV5-1 and TRBJ1-1; no clear D. This TCR was sampled from an adult with an advanced solid tumor such as melanoma, head and neck, liver or kidney cancer. Sample: CD4+ or CD8+ T cells sorted from blood, taken in a trial of the OX40 agonist ivuxolimab. CDR3: CASSRTDLSTEAFF. In DNA form, the CDR3 reads TGCGCCAGCAGCAGGACGGATTTGAGCACTGAAGCTTTCTTT. Full variable domain (rest looked up from reference TRBV5-1 and TRBJ1-1): KAGVTQTPRYLIKTRGQQVTLSCSPISGHRSVSWYQQTPGQGLQFLFEYFSETQRNKGNFPGRFSGRQFSNSRSEMNVSTLELGDSALYLCASSRTDLSTEAFFGQGTRLTVV.